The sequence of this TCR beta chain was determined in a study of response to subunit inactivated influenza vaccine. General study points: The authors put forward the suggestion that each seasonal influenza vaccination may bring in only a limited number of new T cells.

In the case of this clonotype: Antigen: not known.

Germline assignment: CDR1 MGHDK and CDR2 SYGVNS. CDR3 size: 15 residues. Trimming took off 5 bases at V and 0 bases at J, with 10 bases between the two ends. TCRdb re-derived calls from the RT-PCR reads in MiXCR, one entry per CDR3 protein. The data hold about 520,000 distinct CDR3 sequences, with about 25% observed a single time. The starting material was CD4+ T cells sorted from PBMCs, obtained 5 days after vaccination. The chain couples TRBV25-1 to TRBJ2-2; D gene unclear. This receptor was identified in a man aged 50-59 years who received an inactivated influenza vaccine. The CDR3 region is CASSSRQTNTGELFF. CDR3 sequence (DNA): TGTGCCAGCAGTTCTAGGCAGACGAACACCGGGGAGCTGTTTTTT.